Below, 21 T cell receptor beta chains from the same sample are listed, as sequenced in a study of CD8+ T cells in alopecia areata. RNA, once extracted, was reverse transcribed into cDNA for use as the sequencing template. Sequencing used immunoSEQ multiplex PCR; TCRdb keeps in-frame clones, though not all of them. The sample contains 150,000 to 200,000 clones, over 45% of which appear only once. Documented treatment: oral pan-JAK inhibitor, 5-10 mg twice daily. Here the sequenced sample was CD4+ T cells sorted from blood, taken at week 24, from a patient treated with tofacitinib. All receptors come from a human donor with alopecia areata.

The V and J genes are TRBV12-5 and TRBJ1-2; maybe TRBD1 (6 bases). V was shortened by 1 base and J by 6 bases, with 12 bases between the two germline ends. Germline CDR1 and CDR2: LGHNT and FRNRAP. The CDR3 loop spans 14 amino acids. CDR3 in amino acids: CASGLGGTLDGYTF. The DNA for the CDR3 is TGTGCTAGTGGTTTGGGAGGGACACTGGATGGCTACACCTTC.

The gene calls are TRBV7-2 and TRBJ2-5; TRBD2 matches at 8 bases. Losses at the gene ends were 7 bases for V and 1 base for J; bases not matched to a gene: 5. CDR3 length equals 14 residues. CDR1 and CDR2 (germline): SGHTA, FQGNSA. CDR3 nucleotides: TGTGCCAGCACTCTAGCGGGCATCCAAGAGACCCAGTACTTC. Protein sequence: CASTLAGIQETQYF.

This clone appeared once. The rearrangement links TRBV15 to TRBJ2-5, with D unresolved. Germline assignment: CDR1 LNHNV and CDR2 YYDKDF (reference sequence). This CDR3 has 15 residues. V lost 0 bases to trimming and J lost 2 bases, with 10 bases between them. DNA for the CDR3: TGTGCCACCAGCAGAGAGGTGCAGGAACAAGAGACCCAGTACTTC. Translating gives CATSREVQEQETQYF.

The chain combines TRBV5-1 with TRBJ2-7; perhaps TRBD2 as D (5 bases). This CDR3 has 15 residues. Germline V gives CDR1 SGHRS, CDR2 YFSETQ. V dropped 4 bases and J dropped 2 bases, with 16 bases sitting between them. The CDR3 nucleotides read TGCGCCAGCAGCCCTAACGCGGGTGCGGCCTACGAGCAGTACTTC. Its protein product is CASSPNAGAAYEQYF.

This sequence joins TRBV7-3 and TRBJ2-1, with 7 bases fitting TRBD1. J was trimmed by 2 bases and V by 3 bases; bases with no gene match: 7. Germline V CDR1 and CDR2: SGHTA, FQGTGA. The CDR3 spans 16 residues. This CDR3 reads CASSFSRDSPYNEQFF. In DNA, the CDR3 is TGTGCCAGCAGCTTCTCCCGGGACAGCCCCTACAATGAGCAGTTCTTC.

Only one count was recorded for this clone. V usage is TRBV5-1 and J usage is TRBJ1-5, with 9 bases fitting TRBD1. J gave up 10 bases and V 4 bases, and 12 bases lay outside the gene matches. The CDR3 contains 15 residues. CDR1 and CDR2 from the germline V gene are SGHRS and YFSETQ. The CDR3 sequence is CASSPGTGSRVPQHF. DNA of the CDR3: TGCGCCAGCAGCCCCGGGACAGGGTCCAGGGTTCCCCAGCATTTT.

This clone has just a few counts. The chain joins TRBV5-1 to TRBJ2-1, with a possible D match to TRBD2 (5 bases). Germline V gene data show CDR1 as SGHRS and CDR2 as YFSETQ. V lost 0 bases and J 1 base, leaving 17 bases between the germline ends. This CDR3 contains 18 residues. CDR3 DNA: TGCGCCAGCAGCTTGGGGGCGACGGGATATATGTCCTACAATGAGCAGTTCTTC. This gives the protein CASSLGATGYMSYNEQFF.

This clone has just a few counts. The chain uses TRBV29-1 and TRBJ2-1; D remains ambiguous. The CDR3 has 12 residues. Trimming removed 6 bases at V and 0 bases at J, with 6 bases between. CDR1 SQVTM and CDR2 ANQGSEA come from the germline V gene. The CDR3 DNA is TGCAGCGTACGACTCTCCTACAATGAGCAGTTCTTC. Its protein is CSVRLSYNEQFF.

The chain employs TRBV5-6 and TRBJ2-2; the D call may be TRBD1 or TRBD2 (5 bases each). Trimming took off 4 bases at V and 5 bases at J, with 18 bases between the two ends. Per the germline V gene, CDR1 is SGHDT and CDR2 is YYEEEE. The CDR3 totals 16 residues. CDR3 region: CASSSLVGGLTGELFF. The CDR3 DNA is TGTGCCAGCAGCAGCTTGGTTGGGGGTCTAACCGGGGAGCTGTTTTTT.

A few counts support this clone. The chain has TRBV29-1 and TRBJ2-7; D is undetermined. The CDR3 runs to 11 residues. CDR1 SQVTM and CDR2 ANQGSEA come from the germline V gene. Trimming cost V 5 bases and J 0 bases, with 5 bases left between them. The CDR3 DNA follows: TGCAGCGTTAATTTCTCCTACGAGCAGTACTTC. Its translation is CSVNFSYEQYF.

V usage is TRBV29-1 and J usage is TRBJ2-2; D call uncertain. CDR1 is SQVTM and CDR2 is ANQGSEA in the germline V gene. The ends were cut back, 2 bases at V and 0 bases at J, with 10 bases in the middle. CDR3 length equals 15 residues. The CDR3 DNA reads TGCAGCGTTGAACCCGACAACGCGAACACCGGGGAGCTGTTTTTT. Its protein is CSVEPDNANTGELFF.

The chain joins TRBV5-4 to TRBJ2-7, with 10 bases aligning to TRBD1. The J call is uncertain, as TRBJ2-5 better fits the DNA end. The CDR3 runs 14 residues. CDR1 is SGHNT and CDR2 is YYREEE in the germline V gene (reference sequence). CDR3 DNA sequence: TGTGCCAGCAGCCATCGGGACAGGGGTGAGACCCAGTACTTC. This codes for CASSHRDRGETQYF.

The V and J genes are TRBV30 and TRBJ2-5; no clear D gene. In germline, CDR1 is GTSNPN, CDR2 SVGIG (reference sequence). Trimming removed 2 bases at V and 5 bases at J, with 12 bases between. The CDR3 runs 13 residues. Here the CDR3 reads CAWSRTRRETQYF. DNA for the CDR3: TGTGCCTGGAGTCGGACCCGTAGGGAGACCCAGTACTTC.

The rearrangement links TRBV29-1 to TRBJ2-5; D may correspond to TRBD1 or TRBD2 (5 bases each). Deletions cut 5 bases from V and 2 bases from J, with 12 bases between. Germline V CDR1 and CDR2: SQVTM, ANQGSEA. The CDR3 contains 13 residues. This chain's CDR3 is CSVRGYLQETQYF. CDR3 nucleotides: TGCAGCGTTCGGGGCTACTTACAAGAGACCCAGTACTTC.

This clone has just a few counts. This rearrangement joins TRBV5-1 to TRBJ1-4, with a weak D call TRBD1 (6 bases). The CDR3 has 16 residues. V lost 0 bases, J lost 0 bases, and 9 bases lay in between. The germline V gene encodes CDR1 SGHRS and CDR2 YFSETQ. CDR3 residues: CASSLGQDATNEKLFF. The CDR3 DNA reads as TGCGCCAGCAGCTTGGGACAGGACGCAACTAATGAAAAACTGTTTTTT.

V usage is TRBV7-8 and J usage is TRBJ2-4; D may be TRBD1 or TRBD2 (5 bases each). The CDR3 runs 14 residues. V lost 1 base, J lost 5 bases, and 9 bases lay in between. Looked up from germline, CDR1 is SGHVS and CDR2 is FQNEAQ. DNA for the CDR3: TGTGCCAGCAGCTTAGTCCAGGGACAAAACATTCAGTACTTC. Translating it yields CASSLVQGQNIQYF.

The chain uses TRBV27 and TRBJ2-5; TRBD2 aligns across 14 bases. CDR1 and CDR2 from the germline V gene are MNHEY and SMNVEV (reference sequence). The ends lost 5 bases at V and 4 bases at J; junction bases unmatched: 6. The CDR3 contains 16 residues. For the CDR3, the DNA is TGTGCCAGCAGTGGCAGACTAGCGGGGGGGCCAGAGACCCAGTACTTC. Translating gives CASSGRLAGGPETQYF.

The gene calls are TRBV5-1 and TRBJ2-5; 8 nucleotides match TRBD1. With V trimmed by 4 bases and J by 4 bases, 6 bases remained unmatched. The CDR3 length is 14 residues. From germline, CDR1 is SGHRS and CDR2 YFSETQ. CDR3: CASSPTGARETQYF. In nucleotides, the CDR3 is TGCGCCAGCAGCCCGACAGGGGCACGAGAGACCCAGTACTTC.

This clone was picked up one time. This sequence joins TRBV5-1 and TRBJ2-5; D unclear. Germline loops: CDR1 SGHRS, CDR2 YFSETQ. Trimming took off 0 bases at V and 5 bases at J, with 14 bases between the two ends. This CDR3 comprises 15 residues. CDR3 region: CASSLVALIGETQYF. For the CDR3, the DNA is TGCGCCAGCAGCTTGGTGGCCCTAATTGGTGAGACCCAGTACTTC. The complete variable domain, with remaining parts taken from reference TRBV5-1 and TRBJ2-5, reads KAGVTQTPRYLIKTRGQQVTLSCSPISGHRSVSWYQQTPGQGLQFLFEYFSETQRNKGNFPGRFSGRQFSNSRSEMNVSTLELGDSALYLCASSLVALIGETQYFGPGTRLLVL.

This clone turned up a few times. V gene TRBV15 combines with J gene TRBJ1-4; D possibly corresponds to TRBD1 (6 bases). The CDR3 runs to 16 residues. V dropped 9 bases and J dropped 0 bases, with 17 bases sitting between them. Per germline, CDR1 LNHNV and CDR2 YYDKDF (reference sequence). The CDR3 nucleotides read TGTGCCACGCGGGTGATACAGGGAGCAACTAATGAAAAACTGTTTTTT. Amino acids: CATRVIQGATNEKLFF.

DNA of the CDR3: TGTGCCAGCAGCTTATCAGGGGTGGCCAACGTCCTGACTTTC. Its protein is CASSLSGVANVLTF. The chain carries TRBV11-2 and TRBJ2-6, with D maybe TRBD1 (6 bases). The CDR3 sequence is 14 residues long. Germline V gives CDR1 SGHAT, CDR2 FQNNGV. Trimming removed 2 bases from V and 6 bases from J, with 8 bases in between.